This TCR beta chain was recovered during a study of OX40 agonist ivuxolimab in advanced cancers. Notes on this clone: Its antigen is not identified.

Looked up from germline, CDR1 is SGHAT and CDR2 is FQDESV (reference sequence). This CDR3 contains 14 residues. Trimming removed 5 bases from V and 1 base from J; junction bases left unmatched: 4. Study-level results: Low normalized T-cell clonal expansion was also seen in some nonresponders.

Libraries were prepared by immunoSEQ multiplex PCR; TCRdb keeps only in-frame clonotypes and omits some of them. The sample lists about 36,000 clones, around two thirds occurring once. V usage is TRBV11-1 and J usage is TRBJ2-5; the match to TRBD1 covers 7 bases. This specimen consisted of CD4+ or CD8+ T cells sorted from blood, obtained in a trial of the OX40 agonist ivuxolimab. The receptor's source is an adult with an advanced solid tumor such as melanoma, head and neck, liver or kidney cancer. This chain's CDR3 is CASSPRDSQETQYF. The CDR3, as DNA: TGTGCCAGCAGCCCACGGGACAGCCAAGAGACCCAGTACTTC.